Below, 17 T cell receptor beta chains from the same sample are listed, as sequenced in a study of blood T cell repertoires in COVID-19. Here immunoSEQ multiplex PCR was the method, and the copy in TCRdb shows in-frame clones only, minus some. The table lists over 350,000 clones, 70% to 90% of them singletons. The source material was PBMCs or T cells enriched from blood (not recorded which). The receptors stem from a woman aged 18-35 years who had recovered from COVID-19.

The J gene is TRBJ2-2, the V gene TRBV7-9; 7 positions match TRBD1. The J segment lost 4 bases and the V segment lost 1 base, leaving 6 bases of the junction unmatched. This CDR3 has 16 residues. Germline CDR1 SEHNR, CDR2 FQNEAQ (reference sequence). CDR3 loop: CASSLVPPGGTGELFF. In DNA form, the CDR3 reads TGTGCCAGCAGCTTAGTCCCACCAGGGGGCACCGGGGAGCTGTTTTTT.

The CDR3 region has the DNA TGTGCCAGCAGTGACGGGACAGGGGTCTATGGCTACACCTTC. This codes for CASSDGTGVYGYTF. The rearrangement joins TRBV25-1 to TRBJ1-2; the match to TRBD1 covers 10 bases. The ends lost 3 bases at V and 4 bases at J; junction bases unmatched: 2. This CDR3 is 14 amino acids long. The germline gives CDR1 MGHDK, CDR2 SYGVNS.

V is TRBV30 and J is TRBJ1-6; the D gene is possibly TRBD1 (5 bases). Trimming stripped 4 bases from V and 4 bases from J, with 11 bases between. The CDR3 is 14 amino acids. Germline CDR1 reads GTSNPN; CDR2 reads SVGIG (reference sequence). In nucleotides, the CDR3 is TGTGCCTGGACCAAAACAGGTTATAATTCACCCCTCCACTTT. Translated: CAWTKTGYNSPLHF.

The table lists this clone with a count of one. The CDR3 coding sequence is TGTGCCAGCAGCGTGGCCCCGGGGGTAGCGGGGAGCATTGACGAGCAGTTCTTC. Residues: CASSVAPGVAGSIDEQFF. This chain links TRBV9 with TRBJ2-1, with 8 positions matching TRBD2. From germline, CDR1 is SGDLS and CDR2 YYNGEE. The V gene end was trimmed by 2 bases and the J gene end by 10 bases; junction bases not matched to a gene: 20. The CDR3 runs 18 residues.

This chain joins TRBV30 and TRBJ2-7; 10 bases are shared with TRBD1. V trimming: 0 bases; J trimming: 6 bases; junction bases outside the gene matches: 5. The germline V gene encodes CDR1 GTSNPN and CDR2 SVGIG (reference sequence). The CDR3 covers 14 residues. Here the CDR3 reads CAWSVLGQGSEQYF. Here the CDR3 DNA reads TGTGCCTGGAGTGTACTGGGACAGGGGAGCGAGCAGTACTTC.

This sequence joins TRBV5-1 and TRBJ2-2; 9 nucleotides agree with TRBD1. Germline trimming cut 4 bases from V and 1 base from J; bases unmatched to any gene: 2. CDR3 length: 15 amino acids. CDR1 is SGHRS, CDR2 YFSETQ, per germline. The CDR3 DNA reads TGCGCCAGCAGCGGGACAGGGTGGAACACCGGGGAGCTGTTTTTT. It codes for CASSGTGWNTGELFF. Filled out from reference TRBV5-1 and TRBJ2-2, the complete variable domain reads KAGVTQTPRYLIKTRGQQVTLSCSPISGHRSVSWYQQTPGQGLQFLFEYFSETQRNKGNFPGRFSGRQFSNSRSEMNVSTLELGDSALYLCASSGTGWNTGELFFGEGSRLTVL.

The V gene is TRBV21-1, the J gene TRBJ2-7; TRBD1, the table's D call, was not compared with the DNA. TRBV21-1 is a listed pseudogene. The CDR3 is 13 amino acids. The CDR3 sequence is CASQTMDRGEQYF. Written as DNA, the CDR3 is TGTGCCAGCCAAACGATGGATAGGGGAGAGCAGTACTTC.

This chain connects TRBV28 to TRBJ1-1, with D maybe TRBD1 (5 bases). V was clipped by 6 bases and J by 6 bases, with 14 bases between them. Per germline, CDR1 MDHEN and CDR2 SYDVKM. This CDR3 spans 13 amino acids. The CDR3 DNA reads TGTGCCAGCAGAAGTGGGGGGGAGGCTGAAGCTTTCTTT. This sequence encodes CASRSGGEAEAFF.

The chain is built from TRBV3-1 (or the pseudogene TRBV3-2) and TRBJ1-5; D gene ambiguous. The germline gives CDR1 LGHDT, CDR2 YNNKEL (reference sequence). V was cut by 4 bases and J by 6 bases, with 13 bases left in between. CDR3 length: 14 residues. The DNA of the CDR3 is TGTGCCAGCAGCCCCGGGAGTTTTGGTCAGCCCCAGCATTTT. Translated, it gives CASSPGSFGQPQHF.

The chain uses TRBV6-5 and TRBJ2-5, with TRBD1 as a possible D gene (6 bases). V was trimmed by 6 bases and J by 5 bases, leaving 13 bases between them. Germline V gene data show CDR1 as MNHEY and CDR2 as SVGAGI. The CDR3 length is 13 residues. In nucleotides, the CDR3 is TGTGCCAGCAGCCCGGGACATGGGGAGACCCAGTACTTC. Translation gives CASSPGHGETQYF.

This clone was seen more than once but under ten times. The chain employs TRBV6-4 and TRBJ1-1; unclear D gene. Germline CDR1 MRHNA, CDR2 SNTAGT. Trimming took 5 bases from V and 7 from J, leaving 17 bases between them. CDR3 length equals 14 residues. CDR3 sequence reads: CASSLQPGVGEAFF. In nucleotides, the CDR3 is TGTGCCAGCAGTCTACAGCCAGGCGTAGGTGAAGCTTTCTTT.

The chain has TRBV6-5 and TRBJ1-2; 10 bases align to TRBD1. This CDR3 contains 16 residues. Germline V gives CDR1 MNHEY, CDR2 SVGAGI. V lost 0 bases, J lost 6 bases, and 7 bases stayed unmatched. The CDR3 loop is CASSYSPGQGTDGYTF. Here the CDR3 DNA reads TGTGCCAGCAGTTACTCCCCGGGACAGGGGACAGATGGCTACACCTTC.

This chain links TRBV11-2 with TRBJ2-7; 7 bases line up with TRBD2. The junction had 7 bases not matched to a gene; V was cut back by 0 bases and J by 2 bases. The germline V gene encodes CDR1 SGHAT and CDR2 FQNNGV. CDR3 size: 16 residues. CDR3 nucleotide sequence: TGTGCCAGCAGCTTAGATCTGGGGGGGTTTCCCTACGAGCAGTACTTC. It yields the protein CASSLDLGGFPYEQYF.

This rearrangement joins TRBV28 to TRBJ1-4; 7 bases line up with TRBD1. CDR3 length: 15 amino acids. CDR1 is MDHEN, CDR2 SYDVKM, per germline. J lost 3 bases, V lost 5 bases, and 6 bases had no gene match. The CDR3 nucleotides read TGTGCCAGCAGTCCCCACAGGGGAGCTAATGAAAAACTGTTTTTT. Protein: CASSPHRGANEKLFF.

This clone was detected only a few times. The V call is TRBV9, the J call TRBJ2-2; possible D gene TRBD2, 5 bases. V was cut by 4 bases and J by 6 bases, with 16 bases left in between. Looked up from germline, CDR1 is SGDLS and CDR2 is YYNGEE. The CDR3 covers 15 residues. CDR3 loop: CASSPWAPRAGELFF. In DNA form, the CDR3 reads TGTGCCAGCAGCCCTTGGGCCCCGAGGGCCGGGGAGCTGTTTTTT.

This clone was counted a single time. The rearrangement joins TRBV5-6 to TRBJ1-5, with 7 positions matching TRBD1. This CDR3 comprises 14 residues. With 2 bases clipped from V and 6 bases from J, the junction kept 5 bases outside the gene matches. Per germline, CDR1 SGHDT and CDR2 YYEEEE. The CDR3 reads CASSFQGGRQPQHF. CDR3 coding DNA: TGTGCCAGCAGCTTCCAAGGGGGCCGTCAGCCCCAGCATTTT.

The chain uses TRBV9 and TRBJ1-1; D gene unclear. The CDR3 is 15 amino acids. The germline gives CDR1 SGDLS, CDR2 YYNGEE. Trimming stripped 0 bases from V and 5 bases from J, with 14 bases between. The CDR3 DNA follows: TGTGCCAGCAGCGTAGTATCGCGGGGTATGACTGAAGCTTTCTTT. Encoded protein: CASSVVSRGMTEAFF.